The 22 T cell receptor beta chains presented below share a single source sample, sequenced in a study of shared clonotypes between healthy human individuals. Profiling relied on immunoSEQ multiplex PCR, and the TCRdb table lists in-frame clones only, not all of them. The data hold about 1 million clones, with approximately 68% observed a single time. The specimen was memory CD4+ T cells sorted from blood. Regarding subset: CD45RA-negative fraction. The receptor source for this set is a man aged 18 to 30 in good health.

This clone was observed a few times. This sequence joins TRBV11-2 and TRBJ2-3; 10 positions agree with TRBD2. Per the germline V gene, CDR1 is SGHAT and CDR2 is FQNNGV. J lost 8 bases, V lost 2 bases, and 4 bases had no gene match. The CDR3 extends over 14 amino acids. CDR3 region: CASSLSGGASTQYF. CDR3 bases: TGTGCCAGCAGCTTAAGCGGGGGGGCTAGTACGCAGTATTTT.

The CDR3 bases are TGTGCCAGCACCCGGGCAAGGGACACCGGGGAGCTGTTTTTT. Encoded protein: CASTRARDTGELFF. This chain uses TRBV6-5 with TRBJ2-2; D ambiguous. CDR1 is MNHEY, CDR2 SVGAGI, per germline. The CDR3 has 14 residues. Deletions cut 7 bases from V and 3 bases from J, with 12 bases between.

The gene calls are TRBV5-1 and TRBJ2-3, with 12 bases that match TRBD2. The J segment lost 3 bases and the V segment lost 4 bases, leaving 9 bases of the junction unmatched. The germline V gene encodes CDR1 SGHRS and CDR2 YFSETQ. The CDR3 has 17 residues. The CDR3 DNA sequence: TGCGCCAGCAGCATTTACCCTAGCGGGGGGGCGACAGATACGCAGTATTTT. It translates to CASSIYPSGGATDTQYF.

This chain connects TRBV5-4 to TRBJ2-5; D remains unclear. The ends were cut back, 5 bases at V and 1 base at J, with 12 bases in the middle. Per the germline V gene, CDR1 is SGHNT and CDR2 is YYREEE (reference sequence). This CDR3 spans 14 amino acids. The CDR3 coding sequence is TGTGCCAGCAGTGACACACGATCCCAAGAGACCCAGTACTTC. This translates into CASSDTRSQETQYF.

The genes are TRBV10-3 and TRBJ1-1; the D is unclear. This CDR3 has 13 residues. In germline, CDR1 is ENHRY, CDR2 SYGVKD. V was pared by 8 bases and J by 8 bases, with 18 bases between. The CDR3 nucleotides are TGTGCCATCCTCCTGTCAGAGACACGGGAAGCTTTCTTT. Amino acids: CAILLSETREAFF.

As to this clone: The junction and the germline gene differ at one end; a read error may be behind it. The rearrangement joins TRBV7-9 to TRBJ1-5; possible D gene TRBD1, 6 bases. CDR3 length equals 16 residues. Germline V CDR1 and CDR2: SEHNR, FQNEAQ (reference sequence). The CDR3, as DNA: TGTGCCAGCAGCAGCACGCAGGGGCCTTCCAATCAACCCCAGCATTTT. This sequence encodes CASSSTQGPSNQPQHF.

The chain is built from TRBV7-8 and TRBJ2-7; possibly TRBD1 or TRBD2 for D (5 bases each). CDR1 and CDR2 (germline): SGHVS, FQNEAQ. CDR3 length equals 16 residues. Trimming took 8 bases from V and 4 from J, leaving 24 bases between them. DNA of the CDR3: TGTGCCAGCGCCCCGAGCCAGGGCGGGTTCGGGTACGAGCAGTACTTC. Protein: CASAPSQGGFGYEQYF. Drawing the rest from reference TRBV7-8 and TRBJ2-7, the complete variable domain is GAGVSQSPRYKVAKRGQDVALRCDPISGHVSLFWYQQALGQGPEFLTYFQNEAQLDKSGLPSDRFFAERPEGSVSTLKIQRTQQEDSAVYLCASAPSQGGFGYEQYFGPGTRLTVT.

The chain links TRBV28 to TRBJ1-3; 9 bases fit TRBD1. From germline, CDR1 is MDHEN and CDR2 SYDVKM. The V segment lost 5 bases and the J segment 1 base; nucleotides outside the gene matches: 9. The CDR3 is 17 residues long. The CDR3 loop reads CASSPYPGQGSGNTIYF. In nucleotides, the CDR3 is TGTGCCAGCAGTCCTTACCCGGGACAGGGATCTGGAAACACCATATATTTT. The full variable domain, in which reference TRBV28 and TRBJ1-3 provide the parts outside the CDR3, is DVKVTQSSRYLVKRTGEKVFLECVQDMDHENMFWYRQDPGLGLRLIYFSYDVKMKEKGDIPEGYSVSREKKERFSLILESASTNQTSMYLCASSPYPGQGSGNTIYFGEGSWLTVV.

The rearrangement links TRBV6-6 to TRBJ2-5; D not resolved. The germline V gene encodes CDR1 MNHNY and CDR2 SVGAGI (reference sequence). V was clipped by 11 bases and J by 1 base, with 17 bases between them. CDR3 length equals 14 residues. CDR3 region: CACRRSFGQETQYF. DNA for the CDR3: TGTGCCTGCCGCAGGAGCTTCGGCCAAGAGACCCAGTACTTC.

CDR3: CASSHLSGGVGEQFF. The CDR3 DNA follows: TGCGCCAGCAGCCACCTTAGCGGGGGGGTCGGTGAGCAGTTCTTC. The J gene is TRBJ2-1, the V gene TRBV4-1, with 11 bases that match TRBD2. The germline V gene has CDR1 MGHRA and CDR2 YSYEKL. The CDR3 is 15 residues long. Trimming cost V 3 bases and J 9 bases; bases outside gene matches: 7.

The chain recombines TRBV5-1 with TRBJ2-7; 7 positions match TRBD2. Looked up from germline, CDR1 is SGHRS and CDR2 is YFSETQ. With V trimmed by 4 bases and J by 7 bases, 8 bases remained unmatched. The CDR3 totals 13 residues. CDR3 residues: CASSPWEGWEQYF. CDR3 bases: TGCGCCAGCAGCCCGTGGGAGGGGTGGGAGCAGTACTTC.

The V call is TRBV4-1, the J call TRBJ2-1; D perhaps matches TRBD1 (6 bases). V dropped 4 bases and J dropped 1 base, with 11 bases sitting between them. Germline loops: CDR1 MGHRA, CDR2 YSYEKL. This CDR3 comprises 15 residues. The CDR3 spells CASSLPGESYNEQFF. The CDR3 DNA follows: TGCGCCAGCAGCCTCCCAGGGGAATCCTACAATGAGCAGTTCTTC.

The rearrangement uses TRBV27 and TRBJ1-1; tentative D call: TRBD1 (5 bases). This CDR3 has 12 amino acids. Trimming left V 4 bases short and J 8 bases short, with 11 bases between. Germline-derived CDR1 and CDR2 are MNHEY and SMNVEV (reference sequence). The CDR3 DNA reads TGTGCCAGCAGTTACGTGGGGGGGGAAGCTTTCTTT. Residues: CASSYVGGEAFF.

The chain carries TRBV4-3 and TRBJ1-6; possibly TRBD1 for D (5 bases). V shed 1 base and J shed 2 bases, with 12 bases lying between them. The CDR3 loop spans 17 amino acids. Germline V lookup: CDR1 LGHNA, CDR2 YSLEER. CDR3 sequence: CASSQAPGTPYNSPLHF. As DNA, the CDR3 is TGCGCCAGCAGCCAAGCCCCAGGGACCCCCTATAATTCACCCCTCCACTTT.

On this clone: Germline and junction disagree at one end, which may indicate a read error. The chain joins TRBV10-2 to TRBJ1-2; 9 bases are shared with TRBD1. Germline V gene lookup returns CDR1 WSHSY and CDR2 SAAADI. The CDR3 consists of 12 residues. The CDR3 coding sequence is TGCGCCAGCAGTGAGTTGGAGGGGACAGGGAAATTC. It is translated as CASSELEGTGKF.

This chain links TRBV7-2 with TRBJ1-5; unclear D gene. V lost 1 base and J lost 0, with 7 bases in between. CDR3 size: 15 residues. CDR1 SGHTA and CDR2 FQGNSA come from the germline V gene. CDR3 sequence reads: CASSLGAYSNQPQHF. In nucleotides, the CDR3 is TGTGCCAGCAGCTTAGGAGCGTATAGCAATCAGCCCCAGCATTTT.

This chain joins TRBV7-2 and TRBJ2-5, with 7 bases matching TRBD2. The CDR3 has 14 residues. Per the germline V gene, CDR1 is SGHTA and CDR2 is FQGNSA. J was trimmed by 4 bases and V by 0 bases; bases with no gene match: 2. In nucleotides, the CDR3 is TGTGCCAGCAGCTTAGCGGGAGGGATAGAGACCCAGTACTTC. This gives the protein CASSLAGGIETQYF.

CDR3 in amino acids: CASSPSLADLNEQFF. The CDR3 nucleotides read TGCGCCAGCAGCCCCTCCCTAGCGGACCTCAATGAGCAGTTCTTC. The chain uses TRBV4-3 and TRBJ2-1; 7 bases fit TRBD2. The CDR3 is 15 amino acids. V lost 4 bases and J lost 6; bases outside the gene matches: 9. Germline CDR1 LGHNA, CDR2 YSLEER.

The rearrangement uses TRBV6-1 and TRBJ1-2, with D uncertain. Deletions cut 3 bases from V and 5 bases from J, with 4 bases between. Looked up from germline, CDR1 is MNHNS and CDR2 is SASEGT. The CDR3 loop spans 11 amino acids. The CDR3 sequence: CASSDHYGYTF. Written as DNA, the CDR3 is TGTGCCAGCAGTGACCATTATGGCTACACCTTC.

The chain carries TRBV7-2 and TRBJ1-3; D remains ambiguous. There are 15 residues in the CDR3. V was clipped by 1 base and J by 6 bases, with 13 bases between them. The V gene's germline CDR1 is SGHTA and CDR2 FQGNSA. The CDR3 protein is CASSLEGRPENTIYF. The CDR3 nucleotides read TGTGCCAGCAGCTTAGAAGGGCGACCCGAAAACACCATATATTTT.

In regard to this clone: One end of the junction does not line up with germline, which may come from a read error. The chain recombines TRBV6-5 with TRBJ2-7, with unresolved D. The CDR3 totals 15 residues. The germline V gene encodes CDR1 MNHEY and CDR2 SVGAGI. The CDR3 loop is CASRQSWGTRYGQYF. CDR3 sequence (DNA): TGTGCCAGCAGGCAAAGTTGGGGAACAAGGTACGGGCAGTACTTC.

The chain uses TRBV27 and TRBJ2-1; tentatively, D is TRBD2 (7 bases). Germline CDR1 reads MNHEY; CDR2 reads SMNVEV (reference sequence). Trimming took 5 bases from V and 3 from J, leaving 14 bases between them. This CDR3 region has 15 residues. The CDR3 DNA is TGTGCCAGCAGTCGAGGCGGGGGCGTCTACAATGAGCAGTTCTTC. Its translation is CASSRGGGVYNEQFF.